This T cell receptor (beta chain) was recovered during a study of T cell responses to AZD1222 COVID-19 vaccine (dated by TCRdb to 2020 to 2023). Looking at the study overall: AZD1222 recipients with second doses at about 4 weeks or about 12 weeks were pooled, because spike-specific TCR depth and breadth did not differ between schedules. TCR sequencing was performed for over 230 trial participants, of whom about 200 were given two doses of AZD1222 and around 26 were given two doses of MenACWY control vaccine. Trial participants were enrolled into age subgroups of 18-55, 56-69 and 70-plus years, which contained 148, 28 and 57 TCR-sequenced participants, respectively.

The CDR3 regions of human TCRbeta chains were subjected to immunosequencing. The study's processing was this. TCRs in the repertoires were compared against a reference library of SARS-CoV-2-specific TCRs that had been generated with the MIRA antigen-specificity platform. Breadth was defined as the fraction of unique TCRs that were SARS-CoV-2-associated. Depth was defined as the fraction of total T cells that were SARS-CoV-2-associated. Using the MIRA data, every spike-specific TCR was mapped to the spike region that the TCR reacted to and assigned to either a CD4 or a CD8 class. Log10-transformed breadth and depth values were compared by one-way ANOVA with Sidak's multiple comparisons tests. As stored in TCRdb, this immuneACCESS dataset retains in-frame rearrangements with V and J assigned. A fraction of the clones does not appear; measured against another copy, unresolved V genes explain less than half of the discrepancy, and the remainder lacks a known reason. D and trimming were read from the DNA, whereas the V and J calls and clone size are those reported in that table. This sample lists 60,000 to 80,000 clones; 65% to 90% were detected once. Roughly 20% of the sample is held by the ten biggest clonotypes.

The research as a whole found: Most participants were white British and females outnumbered males, and the authors suggested that clonal diversity may have been underestimated. Conclusions about previously exposed vaccinees are limited, since just six AZD1222 recipients were seropositive for SARS-CoV-2 at baseline. Because no day 14 peak-response samples were available, the repertoires could be characterized only after the peak T cell response. Reportedly, close to half of the unique spike-specific TCRs recognized epitopes lying outside the regions that are mutated in the B.1.351 and B.1.1.7 variants. The vaccine-associated CD4 TCRs covered the entire spike protein, and the dominant responses fell in regions 160-218 and 743-854. A significant rise in spike-specific TCR breadth and depth was observed after two AZD1222 doses relative to day 0 and relative to MenACWY recipients. In the small 56-69-year group, the increase in depth fell short of significance, most likely because of low power.

The meaning of the sample's time point label: baseline before first vaccination. Vaccinee samples came from UK trials COV001 and COV002, including a single-blind randomized controlled phase 2/3 trial of AZD1222 (ChAdOx1 nCoV-19) in healthy adults. For TCRbeta chain sequencing, PBMC samples were collected from trial participants at day 0 and at day 28 after the second dose. A word on this clone: There is no known antigen for this receptor. The input lacks base qualities; no much larger clone sits a single base away.

Reading the germline V gene (reference sequence) gives CDR1 LGHDT and CDR2 YNNKEL. Trimming removed 3 bases from V and 3 bases from J, leaving 6 bases between the germline ends. From the cysteine through the phenylalanine, the CDR3 covers 13 amino acids. Only the CDR3 portion is preserved as DNA: 39 bases, with reading frame beginning at the first base. The receptor's source is an adult in good health. This specimen consisted of peripheral blood, obtained on day 0 of AZD1222 vaccination. The receptor chain draws on TRBV3-1 (or the pseudogene TRBV3-2) and TRBJ2-4, with the D gene call left open. The DNA sequence is TGTGCCAGCAGCCATGTCGGCAAAAACATTCAGTACTTC. It codes for CASSHVGKNIQYF.